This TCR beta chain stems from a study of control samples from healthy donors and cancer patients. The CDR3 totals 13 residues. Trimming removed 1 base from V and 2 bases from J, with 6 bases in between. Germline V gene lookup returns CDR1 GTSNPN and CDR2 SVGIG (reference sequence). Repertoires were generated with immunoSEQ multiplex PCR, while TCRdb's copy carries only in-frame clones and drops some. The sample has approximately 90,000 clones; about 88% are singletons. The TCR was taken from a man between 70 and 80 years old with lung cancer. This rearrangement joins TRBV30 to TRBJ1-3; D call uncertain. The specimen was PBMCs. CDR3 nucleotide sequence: TGTGCCTGGAGTGGCGGCGCTGGAAACACCATATATTTT. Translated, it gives CAWSGGAGNTIYF. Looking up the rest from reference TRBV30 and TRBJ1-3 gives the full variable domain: SQTIHQWPATLVQPVGSPLSLECTVEGTSNPNLYWYRQAAGRGLQLLFYSVGIGQISSEVPQNLSASRPQDRQFILSSKKLLLSDSGFYLCAWSGGAGNTIYFGEGSWLTVV.